Shown below are 9 T cell receptor beta chains from a single sample sequenced in a study of T cell repertoires in cytomegalovirus infection. These TCRs' antigens remain unknown. TCRdb analysed the reads with MiXCR anew, one entry per CDR3 protein. The table shows some 350,000 distinct CDR3 sequences, with 25% to 35% occurring only once. This sample comprised cultured PBMCs, obtained from culture after CMV antigen stimulation. Receptors originate from a human donor in good health (CMV status not recorded). Some clones in this sample may be carry-over from other donors' samples.

The J gene is TRBJ1-5, the V gene TRBV2; D might be TRBD1 (5 bases). Germline values: CDR1 SNHLY, CDR2 FYNNEI. Trimming removed 8 bases from V and 1 base from J, with 12 bases in between. The CDR3 is 14 amino acids. In nucleotides, the CDR3 is TGTGCCAGCTCCAGGGAGGTGAGCAATCAGCCCCAGCATTTT. Residues: CASSREVSNQPQHF.

This clonotype has a handful of counts. The chain combines TRBV6-1 with TRBJ1-4; D perhaps matches TRBD1 (6 bases). The CDR3 length is 15 residues. The V gene's germline CDR1 is MNHNS and CDR2 SASEGT. V lost 6 bases to trimming and J lost 0 bases, with 11 bases between them. The DNA of the CDR3 is TGTGCCAGCAGCGGACAGTTTGCAACTAATGAAAAACTGTTTTTT. Protein sequence: CASSGQFATNEKLFF.

In this sample, this clonotype turned up many times. The chain employs TRBV11-2 and TRBJ2-7; D call uncertain. The CDR3 is made up of 15 amino acids. Germline CDR1 is SGHAT and CDR2 is FQNNGV. V was pared by 0 bases and J by 2 bases, with 11 bases between. CDR3 sequence (DNA): TGTGCCAGCAGCTTAGATCCACACATGACCTACGAGCAGTACTTC. Its translation: CASSLDPHMTYEQYF.

V is TRBV7-3 and J is TRBJ1-1; D might be TRBD1 (6 bases). Deletions cut 3 bases from V and 2 bases from J, with 16 bases between. The CDR3 length is 16 residues. Per the germline V gene, CDR1 is SGHTA and CDR2 is FQGTGA. Here the CDR3 reads CASSFLPGTFNTEAFF. CDR3 in DNA: TGTGCCAGCAGCTTCTTGCCCGGGACATTTAACACTGAAGCTTTCTTT.

The chain joins TRBV19 to TRBJ1-1, with 7 nucleotides matching TRBD1. There are 14 residues in the CDR3. CDR1 LNHDA and CDR2 SQIVND come from the germline V gene (reference sequence). J gave up 0 bases and V 5 bases, and 3 bases lay outside the gene matches. CDR3 sequence (DNA): TGTGCCAGTAGTGGGGACAGACTGAACACTGAAGCTTTCTTT. Amino acids: CASSGDRLNTEAFF. Drawing the rest from reference TRBV19 and TRBJ1-1, the complete variable domain is DGGITQSPKYLFRKEGQNVTLSCEQNLNHDAMYWYRQDPGQGLRLIYYSQIVNDFQKGDIAEGYSVSREKKESFPLTVTSAQKNPTAFYLCASSGDRLNTEAFFGQGTRLTVV.

This clonotype was seen only a few times. The CDR3, as DNA: TGTGCCAGCAGCTCGATAGCTTTATCCTACGAGCAGTACTTC. Translated: CASSSIALSYEQYF. The chain links TRBV7-8 to TRBJ2-7, with no clear D. Trimming shortened V by 4 bases and J by 1 base, and 11 bases separated the two germline ends. Germline lookup yields CDR1 SGHVS and CDR2 FQNEAQ. The CDR3 covers 14 residues.

This clonotype was recorded at least ten times. This chain links TRBV19 with TRBJ1-2; TRBD1 agrees at 7 bases. The junction had 8 bases not matched to a gene; V was cut back by 9 bases and J by 1 base. Germline lookup yields CDR1 LNHDA and CDR2 SQIVND (reference sequence). The CDR3 covers 14 residues. CDR3: CASRQGGFNYGYTF. CDR3 nucleotides: TGTGCCAGCCGACAGGGAGGTTTTAACTATGGCTACACCTTC.

The genes are TRBV6-5 and TRBJ1-4; D unclear. V lost 0 bases and J 8 bases, leaving 7 bases between the germline ends. The CDR3 is 13 residues long. Germline CDR1 is MNHEY and CDR2 is SVGAGI. CDR3 in amino acids: CASSYSEHEKLFF. The CDR3 nucleotides are TGTGCCAGCAGTTACTCCGAGCACGAAAAACTGTTTTTT.

This clonotype was observed a few times. The gene calls are TRBV7-3 and TRBJ2-1, with a weak D call TRBD2 (5 bases). CDR1 and CDR2 from the germline V gene are SGHTA and FQGTGA. Trimming cost V 0 bases and J 7 bases, with 19 bases left between them. The CDR3 contains 17 residues. CDR3 DNA: TGTGCCAGCAGCTTAACGCAAGGGCAGAGGGAGAAGAATGAGCAGTTCTTC. This encodes CASSLTQGQREKNEQFF.